These 6 T cell receptor beta chains originate from one sample sequenced in a study of blood T cell repertoires in COVID-19. The table came from immunoSEQ multiplex PCR; TCRdb's copy has only in-frame clones and leaves some out. The data show some 200,000 clones, more than 75% seen once. Sequences were obtained from PBMCs or T cells enriched from blood (not recorded which). These receptor sequences come from a woman between 50 and 59 years old who had recovered from COVID-19.

V and J are TRBV30 and TRBJ2-7; TRBD2 matches 7 bases. This CDR3 is 15 amino acids long. J gave up 6 bases and V 0 bases, and 11 bases lay outside the gene matches. From germline, CDR1 is GTSNPN and CDR2 SVGIG (reference sequence). The CDR3 bases are TGTGCCTGGAGTGTACATGGGAGGGCCTGGGGCGAGCAGTACTTC. It translates to CAWSVHGRAWGEQYF.

The chain has TRBV6-5 and TRBJ2-7, with 7 bases identical to TRBD1. Germline CDR1 and CDR2: MNHEY and SVGAGI. The CDR3 loop spans 16 amino acids. The J segment lost 0 bases and the V segment lost 0 bases, leaving 5 bases of the junction unmatched. The CDR3 region has the DNA TGTGCCAGCAGTTACTCCGCAGGGGGAGCCTCCTACGAGCAGTACTTC. It specifies CASSYSAGGASYEQYF.

V and J are TRBV18 and TRBJ2-1; D is perhaps TRBD1 (8 bases). CDR3 length equals 16 residues. Germline V gene data show CDR1 as KGHSH and CDR2 as LQKENI. V was pared by 4 bases and J by 5 bases, with 18 bases between. The CDR3 here is CASSLVDRGGDNEQFF. The CDR3 nucleotides are TGTGCCAGCTCACTGGTCGACAGGGGAGGGGACAATGAGCAGTTCTTC.

The J gene is TRBJ2-6, the V gene TRBV7-3, with a tentative D call TRBD2 (6 bases). CDR3 size: 17 residues. Germline-derived CDR1 and CDR2 are SGHTA and FQGTGA. Deletions cut 5 bases from V and 3 bases from J, with 17 bases between. The CDR3 reads CASSRAGSGGGANVLTF. In DNA, the CDR3 is TGTGCCAGCAGCCGAGCGGGTAGTGGGGGTGGGGCCAACGTCCTGACTTTC. Complete variable domain (other parts from reference TRBV7-3 and TRBJ2-6): GAGVSQTPSNKVTEKGKYVELRCDPISGHTALYWYRQSLGQGPEFLIYFQGTGAADDSGLPNDRFFAVRPEGSVSTLKIQRTERGDSAVYLCASSRAGSGGGANVLTFGAGSRLTVL.

The V and J genes are TRBV6-5 and TRBJ1-2; tentatively, D is TRBD1 (6 bases). Germline CDR1 MNHEY, CDR2 SVGAGI. V was trimmed by 6 bases and J by 2 bases, leaving 16 bases between them. This CDR3 contains 15 residues. The CDR3 here is CASSAFLGGNYGYTF. The CDR3 DNA is TGTGCCAGCAGCGCCTTCTTAGGGGGAAACTATGGCTACACCTTC.

J is TRBJ2-5 and V is TRBV7-2; D may be TRBD2 (5 bases). The V end lost 4 bases, the J end lost 2 bases, and 8 bases lay between the germline ends. The CDR3 contains 13 residues. Germline CDR1 reads SGHTA; CDR2 reads FQGNSA. CDR3 sequence: CASSSLGQETQYF. The CDR3 nucleotides are TGTGCCAGCAGCTCACTAGGACAAGAGACCCAGTACTTC.